This T cell receptor (beta chain) was recorded in a study of control samples from healthy donors and cancer patients. The assay was immunoSEQ multiplex PCR, and TCRdb's table has in-frame clones only and misses some. The sample lists about 61,000 clones, around 90% occurring once. This clone appeared a few times. The CDR3 runs to 15 residues. V lost 3 bases, J lost 5 bases, and 5 bases stayed unmatched. Looked up from germline, CDR1 is LNHDA and CDR2 is SQIVND (reference sequence). This clonotype was sampled from a man aged 55 to 70 with colorectal cancer. V gene TRBV19 combines with J gene TRBJ2-1, with TRBD2 matching 9 bases. The sample comprised PBMCs. In DNA form, the CDR3 reads TGTGCCAGTAGTATCTCTGGACTAGCGCACAATGAGCAGTTCTTC. It translates to CASSISGLAHNEQFF.